Listed below are T cell receptor beta chains from one sample, sequenced in a study of PD-L1 blockade in urothelial cancer. Sequencing was performed with immunoSEQ multiplex PCR; in TCRdb, only in-frame clones are kept and a portion is missing. The table has some 41,000 clones, about four fifths seen once. The specimen was PBMCs, collected around atezolizumab (anti-PD-L1) treatment. These receptors were taken from a man aged 55 to 70 with urothelial cancer. The CDR3 runs from the conserved cysteine through the conserved F or W. The D gene is left open where the match is weak. Only part of the rows carry a size: once, few, many, or a class if the clone is expanded.

D | size | J | V | DNA | CDR3
NA | NA | TRBJ2-7 | TRBV6-1 | TGTGCCAGCAGGAGGACGTCGGGAAGGGACGAGCAGTACTTC | CASRRTSGRDEQYF
NA | NA | TRBJ1-2 | TRBV2 | TGTGCCAGCAGGGGGAGCACTAACTATGGCTACACCTTC | CASRGSTNYGYTF
NA | NA | TRBJ2-7 | TRBV15 | TGTGCCACCAGCAGCGACACCAACTCCTACGAGCAGTACTTC | CATSSDTNSYEQYF
TRBD2 | NA | TRBJ2-3 | TRBV30 | TGTGCCTGGAGCCTAGCGGCGGGCACAGATACGCAGTATTTT | CAWSLAAGTDTQYF
NA | NA | TRBJ2-5 | TRBV2 | TGTGCCAGCAGTGACGGGGAGACCCAGTACTTC | CASSDGETQYF
NA | NA | TRBJ1-2 | TRBV7-9 | TGTGCCAGCAGCCCCGACAGACTCTATGGCTACACCTTC | CASSPDRLYGYTF
NA | once | TRBJ1-3 | TRBV28 | TGTGCCAGCAGTTTACTAGGGGAGGACACCATATATTTT | CASSLLGEDTIYF
TRBD1 | NA | TRBJ2-1 | TRBV27 | TGTGCCAGCAGTCCATGGGACAGAAACAATGAGCAGTTCTTC | CASSPWDRNNEQFF
TRBD1 | once | TRBJ1-2 | TRBV7-6 | TGTGCCAGCAGCCAACTCAGGGGGCTAGGTCATGGCTACACCTTC | CASSQLRGLGHGYTF
NA | few | TRBJ1-1 | TRBV14 | TGTGCCAGCAGCCGGCGGGGCCCTCGGGGGAACACTGAAGCTTTCTTT | CASSRRGPRGNTEAFF
TRBD1 | NA | TRBJ2-5 | TRBV28 | TGTGCCAGCAGGACCCCAGGGGGCTGGGAGACCCAGTACTTC | CASRTPGGWETQYF
TRBD1 | NA | TRBJ2-7 | TRBV28 | TGTGCCAGCAGTCCCCACCGGGACAGGGGACGCGAGCAGTACTTC | CASSPHRDRGREQYF
NA | once | TRBJ2-2 | TRBV27 | TGTGCCAGCAGTTCGGTGAGGGGGACCGGGGAGCTGTTTTTT | CASSSVRGTGELFF
TRBD2 | NA | TRBJ2-1 | TRBV7-6 | TGTGCCAGCAGCAACCTTAGCGGGGGGGCCTACAATGAGCAGTTCTTC | CASSNLSGGAYNEQFF
TRBD2 | NA | TRBJ2-2 | TRBV9 | TGTGCCAGCAGCGTAGGAGGGTCGGGGGGACTAGCGACTACCGGGGAGCTGTTTTTT | CASSVGGSGGLATTGELFF
TRBD1 | few | TRBJ1-6 | TRBV2 | TGTGCCAGCAGTGAAGACAGGGGCAGGACCAAAGCCCTCCACTTT | CASSEDRGRTKALHF
NA | NA | TRBJ1-5 | TRBV15 | TGTGCCACCAGCAGAGATTCTTGGGAGGAGAATCAGCCCCAGCATTTT | CATSRDSWEENQPQHF